What follows are 12 T cell receptor beta chains derived from one specimen sequenced in a study of T cell clonality in common variable immunodeficiency. The assay was immunoSEQ multiplex PCR, and TCRdb's table has in-frame clones only and misses some. This sample has more than 35,000 clones, each found more than once. Sequencing input: peripheral blood mononuclear cells. Source of these receptors: a person aged 18 to 70 in good health.

This clone was seen repeatedly, ten times or more. With the read ending 3 residues before the CDR3 end, the germline J gene is used to fill in that end. The J gene is TRBJ1-4, the V gene TRBV19; no reliable D call. CDR1 is LNHDA and CDR2 is SQIVND in the germline V gene (reference sequence). V dropped 4 bases and J dropped 8 bases, with 14 bases sitting between them. CDR3 length equals 14 residues. The sequenced CDR3 bases are TGTGCCAGTAGTACAGGAGAGAATTTCGAAAAA. Amino acid sequence: CASSTGENFEK. The entire CDR3 protein reads CASSTGENFEKLFF.

This clone came up many times. Read sequence stops 3 residues before the CDR3 end, and the germline J gene provides the missing end. The chain uses TRBV18 and TRBJ2-7; 9 bases are shared with TRBD1. From germline, CDR1 is KGHSH and CDR2 LQKENI. V trimming: 3 bases; J trimming: 2 bases; junction bases outside the gene matches: 2. This CDR3 comprises 14 residues. The CDR3 loop is CASSPGTGPYEQYF. Incomplete CDR3 DNA: TGTGCCAGCTCACCCGGGACAGGGCCCTACGAG.

This clone was observed many times. The read falls 3 residues short of the CDR3 end, and the missing part is taken from the germline J gene. V gene TRBV11-3 combines with J gene TRBJ1-1; D remains unclear. Deletions cut 5 bases from V and 6 bases from J, with 10 bases between. The CDR3 loop spans 12 amino acids. CDR1 and CDR2 from the germline V gene are SGHNT and YENEEA. Partial CDR3 DNA: TGTGCCAGCAGCCTCACAGCCTCTGAA. Protein: CASSLTASE. The CDR3 in full is CASSLTASEAFF.

This clone showed up many times. The CDR3 DNA, read in part, is TGTGCCAGTAGTATAGGCAGGGGAATTATCTCTGGGGCCAACGTC. It is translated as CASSIGRGIISGANV. From start to end, the CDR3 is CASSIGRGIISGANVLTF. This chain connects TRBV19 to TRBJ2-6, with D perhaps TRBD1 (6 bases). The read comes to an end 3 residues before the CDR3 does, leaving the germline J gene to fill in the end. Germline CDR1 is LNHDA and CDR2 is SQIVND (reference sequence). The CDR3 extends over 18 amino acids. V was shortened by 1 base and J by 0 bases, with 13 bases between the two germline ends.

Notes on this clone: The read stops 3 residues short of the end of the CDR3; the missing end is completed from the germline J gene. This chain uses TRBV10-2 with TRBJ1-5, with 7 bases that match TRBD1. Germline V lookup: CDR1 WSHSY, CDR2 SAAADI. This CDR3 region has 15 residues. The V and J ends lost 6 bases and 3 bases, in that order; junction bases with no gene match: 8. This chain's CDR3 is CASRKQGPNNQPQHF. CDR3 bases read: TGCGCCAGCAGGAAACAGGGGCCAAACAATCAGCCC.

This clone appeared many times. Coverage ceases 3 residues before the CDR3 finishes, and the germline J gene fills in the end. The rearrangement joins TRBV24-1 to TRBJ2-1, with D possibly being TRBD1 (6 bases). V lost 4 bases and J lost 0, with 12 bases in between. Germline-derived CDR1 and CDR2 are KGHDR and SFDVKD. This CDR3 has 16 residues. The sequenced part of the CDR3 DNA is TGTGCCACCAGTGACCCGACAGGTAGCTCCTACAATGAG. This codes for CATSDPTGSSYNE. The whole CDR3 sequence is CATSDPTGSSYNEQFF.

In its sample, this clone was seen many times. From the germline J gene comes the end of the CDR3, since the read stops 3 residues before it. This chain joins TRBV18 and TRBJ1-2, with D maybe TRBD1 (6 bases). Germline CDR1 and CDR2: KGHSH and LQKENI. V shed 1 base and J shed 2 bases, with 11 bases lying between them. The CDR3 is 15 amino acids. The DNA read from the CDR3 is TGTGCCAGCTCACCACGGACAGACATAAACTATGGC. Residues: CASSPRTDINYG. The full-length CDR3 reads as CASSPRTDINYGYTF. The whole variable domain, filled in from reference TRBV18 and TRBJ1-2, reads NAGVMQNPRHLVRRRGQEARLRCSPMKGHSHVYWYRQLPEEGLKFMVYLQKENIIDESGMPKERFSAEFPKEGPSILRIQQVVRGDSAAYFCASSPRTDINYGYTFGSGTRLTVV.

This clone has a count of ten or more. The observed sequence ends 3 residues before the CDR3 terminus, with the missing tail filled in from the germline J gene. The rearrangement uses TRBV2 and TRBJ1-2; TRBD1 is a possible D gene (5 bases). Deletions cut 5 bases from V and 0 bases from J, with 13 bases between. Germline lookup yields CDR1 SNHLY and CDR2 FYNNEI. The CDR3 is made up of 15 amino acids. CDR3 amino acids: CASSKDKPANYGYTF. The sequenced CDR3 bases are TGTGCCAGCAGTAAGGACAAGCCGGCTAACTATGGC. Looking up the rest from reference TRBV2 and TRBJ1-2 gives the full variable domain: EPEVTQTPSHQVTQMGQEVILRCVPISNHLYFYWYRQILGQKVEFLVSFYNNEISEKSEIFDDQFSVERPDGSNFTLKIRSTKLEDSAMYFCASSKDKPANYGYTFGSGTRLTVV.

This clone was found many times. The CDR3 end falls 3 residues outside the read, so it is completed with the germline J gene. The J gene is TRBJ2-7, the V gene TRBV2; no clear D gene. CDR3 size: 12 residues. The ends were cut back, 5 bases at V and 0 bases at J, with 5 bases in the middle. Germline CDR1 SNHLY, CDR2 FYNNEI. The DNA read from the CDR3 is TGTGCCAGCAGTCCCATCTCCTACGAG. Encoded protein: CASSPISYE. The CDR3 reads in full as CASSPISYEQYF.

This clone was seen a few times. CDR3 DNA (partial): TGTGCCAGCAGTGAAGTAGAATCCGATACG. The encoded protein is CASSEVESDT. The entire CDR3 reads CASSEVESDTQYF. This chain joins TRBV25-1 and TRBJ2-3; unclear D gene. The sequence runs out 3 residues before the end of the CDR3; the remainder is reconstructed from the germline J gene. Between the trimmed V and J ends, which lost 2 bases and 6 bases, there was a span of 9 bases. CDR1 is MGHDK, CDR2 SYGVNS, per germline. The CDR3 runs 13 residues.

This clone was seen repeatedly, ten times or more. The read is 3 residues too short to cover the CDR3 end, so that end is filled in from the germline J gene. The J gene is TRBJ2-1, the V gene TRBV11-2; TRBD1 matches at 9 bases. The CDR3 has 14 residues. After removal of 5 bases from V and 8 bases from J, the junction contained 7 bases not matched to a gene. Germline loops: CDR1 SGHAT, CDR2 FQNNGV. The covered CDR3 bases are TGTGCCAGCAGCACAACAGGGGGCAGTTATGAG. This sequence encodes CASSTTGGSYE. The full CDR3 sequence reads CASSTTGGSYEQFF.

This clone occurred many times. The read finishes 3 residues shy of the CDR3 end, and the germline J gene is used to complete it. The J gene is TRBJ1-5, the V gene TRBV28; 7 bases are shared with TRBD1. V gave up 3 bases and J gave up 6 bases; unmatched junction bases: 8. The CDR3 runs to 15 residues. Germline V gene lookup returns CDR1 MDHEN and CDR2 SYDVKM. The CDR3 sequence is CASSFTGAISQPQHF. The sequenced CDR3 bases are TGTGCCAGCAGTTTCACAGGGGCAATAAGTCAGCCC.